This T cell receptor beta chain is drawn from a study of metastatic and nonmetastatic thyroid tumors. Each patient came to thyroid surgery without any prior treatment (of any kind). Concerning this clone: Its cognate antigen is unknown.

CDR1 and CDR2 from the germline V gene are DFQATT and SNEGSKA (reference sequence). The V and J ends lost 2 bases and 1 base respectively, with 17 bases between them. The CDR3 totals 16 residues. TCRdb re-clonotyped the PCR reads through MiXCR. The table includes roughly 30,000 clones, around 25% detected once. General observations from the study: Malignant tumors reportedly showed significantly higher TCR beta diversity than benign nodules in both blood and tumor.

The sample was blood. The chain employs TRBV20-1 and TRBJ1-1; possible D gene TRBD1, 5 bases. The TCR comes from a female donor with papillary thyroid cancer or a benign thyroid nodule (not recorded which). Some clones in this sample may be carry-over from other donors' samples. DNA for the CDR3: TGCAGTGCTAGACCTCACGGGGCATGGCAGAACACTGAAGCTTTCTTT. As protein: CSARPHGAWQNTEAFF.